What follows are 15 T cell receptor beta chains derived from one specimen sequenced in a study of T cells after yellow fever vaccination. Each CDR3 protein gets one entry after TCRdb re-called the 5' RACE reads with MiXCR. The sample contains around 110,000 distinct CDR3 sequences, roughly 8.9% of which appear only once. Sequencing used CD8+ T cells sorted from PBMCs, obtained 45 days after the yellow fever booster vaccination. The receptors derive from a man younger than 45 who received the YFV17D yellow fever vaccine.

This clonotype was recorded at least ten times. This chain links TRBV28 with TRBJ2-6, with a weak D call TRBD1 (6 bases). The CDR3 covers 17 residues. Germline CDR1 and CDR2: MDHEN and SYDVKM. V was cut by 7 bases and J by 2 bases, with 18 bases left in between. The CDR3 nucleotides are TGTGCCAGCACTCTACAGAGGGGGATAACTGGGGCCAACGTCCTGACTTTC. Residues: CASTLQRGITGANVLTF.

This clonotype was observed at least ten times. The V gene is TRBV29-1, the J gene TRBJ2-5; 9 nucleotides line up with TRBD2. Trimming at V came to 5 bases and at J to 2 bases, leaving 6 bases not matched to a gene. This CDR3 has 14 residues. CDR1 and CDR2 (germline): SQVTM, ANQGSEA. The CDR3 here is CSVWTSDGQETQYF. In nucleotides, the CDR3 is TGCAGCGTTTGGACTAGCGACGGTCAAGAGACCCAGTACTTC.

This chain connects TRBV30 to TRBJ1-2; TRBD1 agrees at 9 bases. The CDR3 is 14 amino acids. Germline assignment: CDR1 GTSNPN and CDR2 SVGIG (reference sequence). V was clipped by 6 bases and J by 7 bases; unmatched bases: 12. CDR3 bases: TGTGCCTGCCCGCGTCAGGGACAGGGATTTGGCTACACCTTC. Amino acids: CACPRQGQGFGYTF. Supplemented by reference TRBV30 and TRBJ1-2, the full variable domain reads SQTIHQWPATLVQPVGSPLSLECTVEGTSNPNLYWYRQAAGRGLQLLFYSVGIGQISSEVPQNLSASRPQDRQFILSSKKLLLSDSGFYLCACPRQGQGFGYTFGSGTRLTVV.

This clonotype occurred many times. The gene calls are TRBV20-1 and TRBJ2-5; 7 bases line up with TRBD2. Germline assignment: CDR1 DFQATT and CDR2 SNEGSKA (reference sequence). V lost 3 bases to trimming and J lost 7 bases; unmatched junction nucleotides: 8. The CDR3 sequence is 13 residues long. In DNA, the CDR3 is TGCAGTGCTAGCTCTTCGTGGGGGGGGACCCAGTACTTC. It specifies CSASSSWGGTQYF.

This clonotype was seen many times. This chain joins TRBV12-3 or TRBV12-4 and TRBJ2-7; D uncertain. V was cut by 3 bases and J by 0 bases, with 21 bases left in between. The CDR3 consists of 18 residues. Here the CDR3 DNA reads TGTGCCAGCAGTTTTTCCTTGGAACGCCCACAGAACTCCTACGAGCAGTACTTC. It is translated as CASSFSLERPQNSYEQYF.

This clonotype was detected many times. This chain joins TRBV6-2 or TRBV6-3 and TRBJ2-5; tentatively, D is TRBD1 or TRBD2 (5 bases each). V was shortened by 2 bases and J by 0 bases, with 16 bases between the two germline ends. CDR1 and CDR2 from the germline V gene are MNHEY and SVGEGT. This CDR3 has 17 residues. For the CDR3, the DNA is TGTGCCAGCAGTTACGGGGGTGAAACAACCAACCAAGAGACCCAGTACTTC. Its protein is CASSYGGETTNQETQYF.

This clonotype was seen ten or more times. CDR3 loop: CSVEDRDSFEAFF. The CDR3 nucleotides are TGCAGCGTTGAAGATCGAGACAGCTTTGAAGCTTTCTTT. The chain is built from TRBV29-1 and TRBJ1-1; a possible D gene is TRBD1 (5 bases). V was clipped by 0 bases and J by 7 bases, with 12 bases between them. The CDR3 loop spans 13 amino acids. The V gene's germline CDR1 is SQVTM and CDR2 ANQGSEA.

This clonotype was observed many times. The CDR3 bases are TGCAGCGTTGAAGAAGGTCAGGCTAACTATGGCTACACCTTC. Amino acid sequence: CSVEEGQANYGYTF. The V and J genes are TRBV29-1 and TRBJ1-2, with D unclear. The germline V and J ends were trimmed by 0 bases and 0 bases, with 8 bases remaining between them. Germline V gene lookup returns CDR1 SQVTM and CDR2 ANQGSEA. The CDR3 is made up of 14 amino acids.

The chain links TRBV20-1 to TRBJ2-1; 10 nucleotides line up with TRBD2. Germline values: CDR1 DFQATT, CDR2 SNEGSKA (reference sequence). Trimming took 1 base from V and 5 from J; bases not matched to a gene: 8. The CDR3 is 16 amino acids. Here the CDR3 DNA reads TGCAGTGCTAGAGCCGCTAGCGGGAGTTTTAACAATGAGCAGTTCTTC. Amino acids: CSARAASGSFNNEQFF.

This clonotype appeared many times. CDR3 protein: CSVETPSGRAVSYNEQFF. The CDR3 DNA is TGCAGCGTTGAGACGCCTAGCGGGAGGGCCGTCTCCTACAATGAGCAGTTCTTC. The V call is TRBV29-1, the J call TRBJ2-1; 12 bases match TRBD2. In germline, CDR1 is SQVTM, CDR2 ANQGSEA. After removal of 3 bases from V and 0 bases from J, the junction contained 9 bases not matched to a gene. The CDR3 is made up of 18 amino acids.

This clonotype was seen only a few times. This sequence joins TRBV7-9 and TRBJ1-2; D is ambiguous. The CDR3 runs 13 residues. Germline CDR1 and CDR2: SEHNR and FQNEAQ (reference sequence). Trimming shortened V by 5 bases and J by 5 bases, and 12 bases separated the two germline ends. CDR3 protein: CASSPLSAYGYTF. The CDR3 nucleotides are TGTGCCAGCAGCCCCCTAAGTGCTTATGGCTACACCTTC.

The chain recombines TRBV12-3 or TRBV12-4 with TRBJ2-7, with D perhaps assigned TRBD1 or TRBD2 (5 bases each). This CDR3 is built from 13 residues. Trimming took off 3 bases at V and 6 bases at J, with 12 bases between the two ends. CDR3 nucleotide sequence: TGTGCCAGCAGTTTTGGGGGATCGGCCGAGCAGTACTTC. Translated: CASSFGGSAEQYF.

CDR3 amino acids: CASSLGGLAAAIEQYF. The DNA for the CDR3 is TGTGCCAGCAGCTTAGGGGGACTAGCGGCAGCTATCGAGCAGTACTTC. The V call is TRBV7-8, the J call TRBJ2-7, with 11 bases matching TRBD2. From germline, CDR1 is SGHVS and CDR2 FQNEAQ. V lost 1 base and J lost 6; bases outside the gene matches: 8. This CDR3 region has 16 residues.

On this clonotype itself: A read error is possible here, since a much larger clone lies one base away. The chain carries TRBV4-2 and TRBJ2-2, with TRBD2 matching over 9 bases. The CDR3 spans 15 residues. V was pared by 7 bases and J by 6 bases, with 9 bases of the junction left unmatched. Germline CDR1 LGHNA, CDR2 YNFKEQ. The DNA of the CDR3 is TGTGCCAGCACCCGCAAGATAGCGGGAGCCGGGGAGCTGTTTTTT. It codes for CASTRKIAGAGELFF.

This clonotype was found many times. The V and J genes are TRBV12-3 or TRBV12-4 and TRBJ2-2; 7 nucleotides agree with TRBD1. The CDR3 has 15 amino acids. V gave up 7 bases and J gave up 7 bases; unmatched junction bases: 12. The CDR3 loop is CASIDGDRVLGELFF. DNA for the CDR3: TGTGCCAGCATCGACGGAGACAGGGTACTCGGGGAGCTGTTTTTT.